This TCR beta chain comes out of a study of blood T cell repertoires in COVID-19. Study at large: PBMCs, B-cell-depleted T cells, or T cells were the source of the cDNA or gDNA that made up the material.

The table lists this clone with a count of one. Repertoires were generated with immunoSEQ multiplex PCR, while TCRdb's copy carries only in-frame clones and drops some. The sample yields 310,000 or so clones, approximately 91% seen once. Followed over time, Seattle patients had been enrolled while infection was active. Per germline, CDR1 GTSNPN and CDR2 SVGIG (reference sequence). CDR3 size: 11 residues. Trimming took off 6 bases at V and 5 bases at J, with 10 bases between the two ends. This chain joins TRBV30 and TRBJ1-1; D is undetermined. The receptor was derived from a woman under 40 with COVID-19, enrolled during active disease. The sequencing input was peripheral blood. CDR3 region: CACDRGTEAFF. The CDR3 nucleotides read TGTGCCTGCGACCGGGGAACTGAAGCTTTCTTT.